What follows are 20 T cell receptor beta chains derived from one specimen sequenced in a study of blood T cell repertoires in COVID-19 (dated by TCRdb to between 2020 and 2021). Libraries were made using the immunoSEQ multiplex PCR assay. Drawn from immuneACCESS, this table holds only the in-frame rearrangements with V and J called that TCRdb kept. Clones are partly lost; checked studies trace under half to an unresolved V gene and leave the rest unexplained. This sample is represented by over 55,000 clones; 85% to 90% of them were singletons. Of the sample, 7% to 10% is held by the ten largest clones. The specimen sequenced was peripheral blood. These receptors came from a man in his fifties or sixties with active COVID-19.

The chain is built from TRBV18 and TRBJ1-1, with D perhaps TRBD1 (6 bases). This CDR3 is 16 amino acids long. V was trimmed by 2 bases and J by 1 base, leaving 14 bases between them. The germline gives CDR1 KGHSH, CDR2 LQKENI. The CDR3 protein is CASSPIGGRANTEAFF. CDR3 sequence (DNA): TGTGCCAGCTCACCAATAGGGGGTAGGGCGAACACTGAAGCTTTCTTT. Combining the CDR3 with reference TRBV18 and TRBJ1-1 gives the whole variable domain NAGVMQNPRHLVRRRGQEARLRCSPMKGHSHVYWYRQLPEEGLKFMVYLQKENIIDESGMPKERFSAEFPKEGPSILRIQQVVRGDSAAYFCASSPIGGRANTEAFFGQGTRLTVV.

The J gene is TRBJ1-1, the V gene TRBV5-6; 7 bases map to TRBD1. The V gene's germline CDR1 is SGHDT and CDR2 YYEEEE. Trimming cost V 0 bases and J 10 bases; bases outside gene matches: 9. This CDR3 comprises 14 residues. DNA of the CDR3: TGTGCCAGCAGCTTGGAGTTGTCCAGGGGGGCAGCTTTCTTT. It is translated as CASSLELSRGAAFF.

The chain joins TRBV5-1 to TRBJ2-4; 8 bases map to TRBD1. V dropped 3 bases and J dropped 4; count of bases not matched to a gene: 6. Germline values: CDR1 SGHRS, CDR2 YFSETQ. CDR3 length: 15 residues. The CDR3 DNA reads TGCGCCAGCAGCTCCGAAACAGGGGGAAAAAACATTCAGTACTTC. Amino acids: CASSSETGGKNIQYF. Together with reference TRBV5-1 and TRBJ2-4, the CDR3 gives the full variable domain: KAGVTQTPRYLIKTRGQQVTLSCSPISGHRSVSWYQQTPGQGLQFLFEYFSETQRNKGNFPGRFSGRQFSNSRSEMNVSTLELGDSALYLCASSSETGGKNIQYFGAGTRLSVL.

The CDR3 DNA is TGTGCCAGCAGCTTGGCGGGGGGCGGGGAAAAACTGTTTTTT. It is translated as CASSLAGGGEKLFF. V usage is TRBV7-9 and J usage is TRBJ1-4; D might be TRBD1 (6 bases). Per germline, CDR1 SEHNR and CDR2 FQNEAQ (reference sequence). V dropped 3 bases and J dropped 8 bases, with 13 bases sitting between them. This CDR3 comprises 14 residues.

The genes are TRBV6-5 and TRBJ2-7, with D perhaps matching TRBD2 (5 bases). The CDR3 covers 15 residues. Germline assignment: CDR1 MNHEY and CDR2 SVGAGI. Deletions cut 7 bases from V and 3 bases from J, with 19 bases between. The CDR3 bases are TGTGCCAGCACCCACCCACGACTAAGCGGCTACGAGCAGTACTTC. Amino acid sequence: CASTHPRLSGYEQYF.

The V and J genes are TRBV5-1 and TRBJ2-1; TRBD2 aligns across 11 bases. J gave up 7 bases and V 0 bases, and 9 bases lay outside the gene matches. The CDR3 sequence is 17 residues long. Germline V gives CDR1 SGHRS, CDR2 YFSETQ. In DNA form, the CDR3 reads TGCGCCAGCAGCTTGGGCCCCTCTAGCGGGAGGTTAAATGAGCAGTTCTTC. Encoded protein: CASSLGPSSGRLNEQFF.

The rearrangement links TRBV19 to TRBJ2-5, with a possible D match to TRBD1 (6 bases). There are 13 residues in the CDR3. Germline loops: CDR1 LNHDA, CDR2 SQIVND (reference sequence). V lost 6 bases, J lost 5 bases, and 13 bases lay in between. The CDR3 DNA follows: TGTGCCAGTAGCCCACAGGGTGGCGAGACCCAGTACTTC. Encoded protein: CASSPQGGETQYF. Drawing the rest from reference TRBV19 and TRBJ2-5, the complete variable domain is DGGITQSPKYLFRKEGQNVTLSCEQNLNHDAMYWYRQDPGQGLRLIYYSQIVNDFQKGDIAEGYSVSREKKESFPLTVTSAQKNPTAFYLCASSPQGGETQYFGPGTRLLVL.

This clone was detected only a few times. The genes are TRBV6-5 and TRBJ1-2; 8 bases map to TRBD1. Germline values: CDR1 MNHEY, CDR2 SVGAGI. The CDR3 runs to 14 residues. With 5 bases clipped from V and 4 bases from J, the junction kept 6 bases outside the gene matches. CDR3 nucleotides: TGTGCCAGCAGTACCGGGACAGGCACCTATGGCTACACCTTC. Protein product: CASSTGTGTYGYTF.

This clone has only one observation. The rearrangement joins TRBV2 to TRBJ2-1; 10 bases are shared with TRBD2. The CDR3 sequence is 15 residues long. V trimming: 5 bases; J trimming: 4 bases; junction bases outside the gene matches: 5. The germline gives CDR1 SNHLY, CDR2 FYNNEI. The CDR3 DNA sequence: TGTGCCAGCAGTCTGACTAGCGGGCCTTACAATGAGCAGTTCTTC. Residues: CASSLTSGPYNEQFF.

V gene TRBV28 combines with J gene TRBJ2-3, with 8 bases matching TRBD1. V shed 6 bases and J 6 bases; nucleotides not matched to a gene: 11. The CDR3 has 15 amino acids. Per the germline V gene, CDR1 is MDHEN and CDR2 is SYDVKM. This CDR3 is CASRPRTGSADTQYF. The CDR3 DNA follows: TGTGCCAGCAGGCCCCGGACAGGGTCAGCGGATACGCAGTATTTT.

The DNA of the CDR3 is TGTGCCAGCAGCGGGCATAGCGGGATCACCGGGGAGCTGTTTTTT. Protein: CASSGHSGITGELFF. V is TRBV9 and J is TRBJ2-2, with 8 bases lining up with TRBD2. This CDR3 has 15 residues. The germline CDR1 and CDR2 sequences are SGDLS and YYNGEE. The ends lost 3 bases at V and 4 bases at J; junction bases unmatched: 5.

CDR3: CASTGGSQPQHF. The CDR3 DNA reads as TGTGCCAGCACAGGGGGAAGTCAGCCCCAGCATTTT. The rearrangement joins TRBV28 to TRBJ1-5, with 7 nucleotides matching TRBD1. CDR3 length: 12 residues. V trimming: 7 bases; J trimming: 6 bases; junction bases outside the gene matches: 3. Germline CDR1 is MDHEN and CDR2 is SYDVKM.

The chain links TRBV9 to TRBJ1-2, with 10 nucleotides matching TRBD1. V was clipped by 8 bases and J by 4 bases; unmatched bases: 5. There are 13 residues in the CDR3. Germline CDR1 is SGDLS and CDR2 is YYNGEE. The CDR3, as DNA: TGTGCCAGATACTGGACAGGGGGCTATGGCTACACCTTC. Residues: CARYWTGGYGYTF.

The V and J genes are TRBV11-2 and TRBJ2-7, with D possibly matching TRBD1 (6 bases). Germline CDR1 reads SGHAT; CDR2 reads FQNNGV. The V gene lost 5 bases and the J gene lost 1 base, with 12 bases spanning the gap. The CDR3 spans 14 residues. In nucleotides, the CDR3 is TGTGCCAGCAGCCGTCGACAGGTATCCTACGAGCAGTACTTC. It yields the protein CASSRRQVSYEQYF.

The CDR3 region is CASTLQTGGQPQHF. The DNA for the CDR3 is TGTGCCAGCACCTTACAGACAGGGGGTCAGCCCCAGCATTTT. The V call is TRBV2, the J call TRBJ1-5; TRBD1 matches at 9 bases. From germline, CDR1 is SNHLY and CDR2 FYNNEI. Trimming removed 7 bases from V and 6 bases from J; junction bases left unmatched: 7. CDR3 length: 14 amino acids.

This chain joins TRBV7-2 and TRBJ2-1, with D possibly matching TRBD1 (8 bases). The CDR3 has 14 amino acids. The germline CDR1 and CDR2 sequences are SGHTA and FQGNSA. Trimming stripped 4 bases from V and 8 bases from J, with 15 bases between. CDR3 in DNA: TGTGCCAGCAGCTCCCGACAGGGGAGGGATGAGCAGTTCTTC. Protein product: CASSSRQGRDEQFF.

In this sample, this clone turned up once. This rearrangement joins TRBV27 to TRBJ2-5; the match to TRBD2 covers 12 bases. Germline CDR1 is MNHEY and CDR2 is SMNVEV (reference sequence). With 4 bases clipped from V and 5 bases from J, the junction kept 8 bases outside the gene matches. The CDR3 consists of 16 residues. The CDR3 sequence: CASSSLAGGRGETQYF. CDR3 DNA: TGTGCCAGCAGTTCACTAGCGGGAGGCCGTGGGGAGACCCAGTACTTC.

V and J are TRBV30 and TRBJ1-2; D is unclear. Trimming left V 0 bases short and J 4 bases short, with 18 bases between. CDR1 GTSNPN and CDR2 SVGIG come from the germline V gene (reference sequence). CDR3 size: 16 residues. The CDR3 nucleotides are TGTGCCTGGAGTGTGGGATTTCGGCGGGCGAGCTATGGCTACACCTTC. It encodes CAWSVGFRRASYGYTF.

Turning to this clone: This same CDR3 is encoded by further DNA sequences in the sample. The chain employs TRBV15 and TRBJ2-7, with a weak D call TRBD2 (6 bases). This CDR3 comprises 15 residues. The V end lost 3 bases, the J end lost 2 bases, and 14 bases lay between the germline ends. The V gene's germline CDR1 is LNHNV and CDR2 YYDKDF (reference sequence). Here the CDR3 reads CATSRAGTGPYEQYF. The DNA of the CDR3 is TGTGCCACCAGCAGGGCCGGGACTGGGCCCTACGAGCAGTACTTC. The full variable domain, rest sourced from reference TRBV15 and TRBJ2-7, is DAMVIQNPRYQVTQFGKPVTLSCSQTLNHNVMYWYQQKSSQAPKLLFHYYDKDFNNEADTPDNFQSRRPNTSFCFLDIRSPGLGDTAMYLCATSRAGTGPYEQYFGPGTRLTVT.

The chain uses TRBV7-2 and TRBJ2-2, with 9 bases aligning to TRBD2. The CDR3 has 15 amino acids. With 5 bases clipped from V and 5 bases from J, the junction kept 6 bases outside the gene matches. Germline V CDR1 and CDR2: SGHTA, FQGNSA. The CDR3 protein is CASSPLAGGTGELFF. CDR3 nucleotide sequence: TGTGCCAGCAGCCCTCTGGCGGGGGGGACCGGGGAGCTGTTTTTT.